The 21 T cell receptor beta chains in this list originate from one sample, sequenced in a study of T cells in Graves' hyperthyroidism and ophthalmopathy. From RNA transcripts, TCR beta CDR3 regions were amplified. First-round RT-PCR with HTBI primers amplified the TCR CDR3 region. TCRdb itself ran the multiplex PCR reads through MiXCR, one entry per CDR3 protein. The sample carries about 720,000 distinct CDR3 sequences, 15% to 20% recorded once. The material sequenced was blood. The receptors stem from a man in his late teens or twenties with Graves' hyperthyroidism.

The V and J genes are TRBV5-1 and TRBJ1-1, with 7 bases lining up with TRBD1. V shed 4 bases, J shed 2 bases, and the junction held 5 bases outside the gene matches. This CDR3 contains 14 residues. CDR1 and CDR2 from the germline V gene are SGHRS and YFSETQ. CDR3 in amino acids: CASSPGQYNTEAFF. CDR3 bases: TGCGCCAGCAGCCCGGGACAGTATAACACTGAAGCTTTCTTT.

The chain recombines TRBV5-1 with TRBJ1-4, with 11 positions matching TRBD1. The CDR3 has 16 amino acids. CDR1 is SGHRS, CDR2 YFSETQ, per germline. V lost 0 bases to trimming and J lost 8 bases; unmatched junction nucleotides: 6. The DNA of the CDR3 is TGCGCCAGCAGCTTGGCCCCCGGGACAGGGGGAGAAAAACTGTTTTTT. Protein sequence: CASSLAPGTGGEKLFF.

This clonotype was picked up a small number of times. J is TRBJ1-1 and V is TRBV5-1; tentative D call: TRBD1 (5 bases). CDR1 and CDR2 (germline): SGHRS, YFSETQ. V lost 0 bases, J lost 1 base, and 10 bases lay in between. The CDR3 has 15 residues. The chain's CDR3 is CASSLAWGRNTEAFF. CDR3 nucleotide sequence: TGCGCCAGCAGCTTGGCCTGGGGCAGGAACACTGAAGCTTTCTTT. The full variable domain, its missing parts supplied by reference TRBV5-1 and TRBJ1-1, is KAGVTQTPRYLIKTRGQQVTLSCSPISGHRSVSWYQQTPGQGLQFLFEYFSETQRNKGNFPGRFSGRQFSNSRSEMNVSTLELGDSALYLCASSLAWGRNTEAFFGQGTRLTVV.

The CDR3 DNA is TGTGCCAGCAGCTCACAAAGGGGCGGAGAGACCCAGTACTTC. It is translated as CASSSQRGGETQYF. V and J are TRBV7-9 and TRBJ2-5; TRBD1 is a possible D gene (5 bases). V was shortened by 4 bases and J by 4 bases, with 13 bases between the two germline ends. The germline gives CDR1 SEHNR, CDR2 FQNEAQ (reference sequence). The CDR3 contains 14 residues. The full variable domain, rest sourced from reference TRBV7-9 and TRBJ2-5, is DTGVSQNPRHKITKRGQNVTFRCDPISEHNRLYWYRQTLGQGPEFLTYFQNEAQLEKSRLLSDRFSAERPKGSFSTLEIQRTEQGDSAMYLCASSSQRGGETQYFGPGTRLLVL.

The sample holds many counts of this clonotype. The chain employs TRBV2 and TRBJ2-1; 9 bases align to TRBD2. CDR1 is SNHLY, CDR2 FYNNEI, per germline. The V segment lost 3 bases and the J segment 0 bases; nucleotides outside the gene matches: 3. The CDR3 sequence is 16 residues long. CDR3 sequence reads: CASSDRSGGSYNEQFF. DNA for the CDR3: TGTGCCAGCAGTGATCGTAGCGGGGGCTCCTACAATGAGCAGTTCTTC.

J is TRBJ2-7 and V is TRBV4-1, with D possibly matching TRBD2 (6 bases). CDR3 length equals 16 residues. V was trimmed by 0 bases and J by 0 bases, leaving 12 bases between them. CDR1 is MGHRA, CDR2 YSYEKL, per germline. The CDR3 sequence: CASSQDYGGISYEQYF. DNA for the CDR3: TGCGCCAGCAGCCAAGACTATGGCGGGATCTCCTACGAGCAGTACTTC.

V usage is TRBV5-5 and J usage is TRBJ2-1, with D unclear. This CDR3 spans 14 amino acids. Trimming shortened V by 4 bases and J by 0 bases, and 8 bases separated the two germline ends. CDR1 is SGHKS, CDR2 YYEKEE, per germline (reference sequence). The CDR3 region is CASSAGYSYNEQFF. Here the CDR3 DNA reads TGTGCCAGCAGCGCCGGTTACTCCTACAATGAGCAGTTCTTC.

The chain carries TRBV28 and TRBJ1-2; TRBD1 agrees at 7 bases. Germline V gives CDR1 MDHEN, CDR2 SYDVKM. This CDR3 contains 15 residues. The ends lost 2 bases at V and 8 bases at J; junction bases unmatched: 11. CDR3 coding DNA: TGTGCCAGCAGTTTAAGCGACAGGGCTGGTGGGGGCTACACCTTC. This gives the protein CASSLSDRAGGGYTF.

This clonotype was detected only a few times. The chain is built from TRBV7-2 and TRBJ1-6, with unresolved D. Trimming removed 2 bases at V and 4 bases at J, with 27 bases between. There are 21 residues in the CDR3. Germline loops: CDR1 SGHTA, CDR2 FQGNSA. The CDR3 region is CASSLPSFKGRNSVYNSPLHF. DNA for the CDR3: TGTGCCAGCAGCTTACCCTCCTTTAAGGGCCGTAATTCCGTTTATAATTCACCCCTCCACTTT. The variable domain in full, with the rest retrieved from reference TRBV7-2 and TRBJ1-6, is GAGVSQSPSNKVTEKGKDVELRCDPISGHTALYWYRQSLGQGLEFLIYFQGNSAPDKSGLPSDRFSAERTGGSVSTLTIQRTQQEDSAVYLCASSLPSFKGRNSVYNSPLHFGNGTRLTVT.

This clonotype was counted at least ten times. The genes are TRBV12-3 or TRBV12-4 and TRBJ2-3; TRBD2 agrees at 7 bases. CDR3 length: 17 residues. The J segment lost 1 base and the V segment lost 3 bases, leaving 10 bases of the junction unmatched. The CDR3 is CASSLIPASGGTDTQYF. DNA of the CDR3: TGTGCCAGCAGTTTGATTCCGGCTAGCGGCGGCACAGATACGCAGTATTTT.

The rearrangement joins TRBV3-1 to TRBJ2-5; 7 bases fit TRBD2. CDR1 LGHDT and CDR2 YNNKEL come from the germline V gene (reference sequence). Losses at the gene ends were 6 bases for V and 2 bases for J; bases not matched to a gene: 6. The CDR3 is 14 residues long. In nucleotides, the CDR3 is TGTGCCAGCAGACCCGAGGGAGGGCAAGAGACCCAGTACTTC. Its protein is CASRPEGGQETQYF.

CDR3 sequence: CASSPRGSYNSPLHF. The CDR3 nucleotides read TGTGCCAGCAGTCCCAGGGGTTCCTATAATTCACCCCTCCACTTT. The chain links TRBV28 to TRBJ1-6; D perhaps matches TRBD1 (6 bases). This CDR3 region has 15 residues. The germline CDR1 and CDR2 sequences are MDHEN and SYDVKM. The V end lost 5 bases, the J end lost 1 base, and 9 bases lay between the germline ends. The complete variable domain, with remaining parts taken from reference TRBV28 and TRBJ1-6, reads DVKVTQSSRYLVKRTGEKVFLECVQDMDHENMFWYRQDPGLGLRLIYFSYDVKMKEKGDIPEGYSVSREKKERFSLILESASTNQTSMYLCASSPRGSYNSPLHFGNGTRLTVT.

This clonotype was seen repeatedly, ten times or more. The rearrangement joins TRBV12-3 or TRBV12-4 to TRBJ2-4, with D possibly matching TRBD1 (5 bases). There are 13 residues in the CDR3. Deletions cut 6 bases from V and 9 bases from J, with 15 bases between. CDR3 in amino acids: CASRLRALGIQYF. As DNA, the CDR3 is TGTGCCAGCAGACTCAGGGCATTGGGCATTCAGTACTTC.

In this sample, this clonotype turned up a few times. V is TRBV11-3 and J is TRBJ1-1; D is perhaps TRBD1 (6 bases). The CDR3 is 12 residues long. Germline assignment: CDR1 SGHNT and CDR2 YENEEA. Deletions cut 6 bases from V and 5 bases from J, with 10 bases between. The CDR3 sequence: CASRGTGTEAFF. DNA for the CDR3: TGTGCCAGCAGGGGAACAGGGACTGAAGCTTTCTTT.

This clonotype was observed at least ten times. The rearrangement links TRBV2 to TRBJ2-7, with TRBD2 matching 12 bases. Germline CDR1 and CDR2: SNHLY and FYNNEI. V trimming: 4 bases; J trimming: 0 bases; junction bases outside the gene matches: 4. This CDR3 is 16 amino acids long. CDR3 in amino acids: CASSGLAGDLSYEQYF. CDR3 bases: TGTGCCAGCAGTGGACTAGCGGGAGACCTCTCCTACGAGCAGTACTTC.

This clonotype was counted only a few times. The J gene is TRBJ1-1, the V gene TRBV7-2; no clear D gene. V lost 5 bases and J lost 6, with 16 bases in between. Looked up from germline, CDR1 is SGHTA and CDR2 is FQGNSA. This CDR3 is built from 14 residues. CDR3 coding DNA: TGTGCCAGCAGCGAGGACCGGGTGGTGGCTGAAGCTTTCTTT. This codes for CASSEDRVVAEAFF.

V usage is TRBV25-1 and J usage is TRBJ2-1, with D perhaps matching TRBD2 (7 bases). In germline, CDR1 is MGHDK, CDR2 SYGVNS. V was cut by 4 bases and J by 8 bases, with 15 bases left in between. The CDR3 runs 14 residues. The CDR3 here is CASSAKGGGDEQFF. The DNA of the CDR3 is TGTGCCAGCAGTGCGAAGGGGGGAGGGGATGAGCAGTTCTTC.

This clonotype was observed many times. This rearrangement joins TRBV30 to TRBJ2-7; D perhaps matches TRBD1 (6 bases). The germline V gene encodes CDR1 GTSNPN and CDR2 SVGIG (reference sequence). V was clipped by 4 bases and J by 2 bases, with 12 bases between them. The CDR3 extends over 13 amino acids. CDR3 residues: CAWNRVSPYEQYF. CDR3 nucleotide sequence: TGTGCCTGGAACAGGGTGTCCCCCTACGAGCAGTACTTC.

The V and J genes are TRBV28 and TRBJ2-1; 8 bases agree with TRBD2. Per germline, CDR1 MDHEN and CDR2 SYDVKM. The CDR3 runs 15 residues. With V trimmed by 1 base and J by 7 bases, 6 bases remained unmatched. The CDR3 DNA reads as TGTGCCAGCAGTTTATTAGCGGGAAGGTCAAATGAGCAGTTCTTC. Translated: CASSLLAGRSNEQFF. Variable domain in full (rest from reference TRBV28 and TRBJ2-1): DVKVTQSSRYLVKRTGEKVFLECVQDMDHENMFWYRQDPGLGLRLIYFSYDVKMKEKGDIPEGYSVSREKKERFSLILESASTNQTSMYLCASSLLAGRSNEQFFGPGTRLTVL.

This chain links TRBV6-2 or TRBV6-3 with TRBJ2-7; 10 bases fit TRBD1. Looked up from germline, CDR1 is MNHEY and CDR2 is SVGEGT. After removal of 11 bases from V and 6 bases from J, the junction contained 10 bases not matched to a gene. The CDR3 spans 13 residues. The CDR3, as DNA: TGTGCCTGTAAGACAGGGGGCAGGTCCGAGCAGTACTTC. This translates into CACKTGGRSEQYF.

Only a few counts were recorded for this clonotype. The genes are TRBV12-3 or TRBV12-4 and TRBJ2-5; TRBD1 matches at 9 bases. The CDR3 has 14 amino acids. V trimming: 8 bases; J trimming: 5 bases; junction bases outside the gene matches: 9. Here the CDR3 DNA reads TGTGCCAGCGGTGCCCGGACAGGGGTTGAGACCCAGTACTTC. This translates into CASGARTGVETQYF.